Included here is one T cell receptor (beta chain) sequence, with context. Survey-level immunoSEQ v3.0 assays were run. TCRdb's copy holds only in-frame clones and misses some; the assay was immunoSEQ multiplex PCR. Of about 25,000 clones in the sample, 60% to 85% were seen once. The source of the sample is a study of long-term antiretroviral therapy in people with HIV. The junction had 2 bases not matched to a gene; V was cut back by 4 bases and J by 1 base. This CDR3 has 15 amino acids. Germline values: CDR1 LGHNA, CDR2 YNFKEQ. This TCR came from a man aged 25 to 40 with HIV. The gene calls are TRBV4-2 and TRBJ2-5, with 11 nucleotides matching TRBD2. Sequences were derived from unsorted PBMCs, sampled 2.1 years after starting antiretroviral therapy. The CDR3 reads CASSPSGGSQETQYF. In DNA, the CDR3 is TGTGCCAGCAGCCCTAGCGGGGGGTCCCAAGAGACCCAGTACTTC.